This TCR beta chain was retrieved from a study of blood T cell repertoires in COVID-19. The V gene lost 0 bases and the J gene lost 13 bases, with 9 bases spanning the gap. The CDR3 sequence is 12 residues long. The germline V gene has CDR1 ENHRY and CDR2 SYGVKD. Sequencing used immunoSEQ multiplex PCR; TCRdb keeps in-frame clones, though not all of them. The data show more than 300,000 clones, around 84% seen once. The chain couples TRBV10-3 to TRBJ1-4, with D uncertain. This TCR was sampled from a woman aged 18 to 35 who had recovered from COVID-19. Sequencing input: PBMCs or T cells enriched from blood (not recorded which). CDR3 bases: TGTGCCATCAGTGAGTCGATGGCGGTACTGTTTTTT. This sequence encodes CAISESMAVLFF.